Shown below are 15 T cell receptor beta chains from a single sample sequenced in a study of CD4 T cells in relation to SARS-CoV-2 and coronaviruses. CD4+ T cells from unexposed donors were obtained before the COVID-19 pandemic (2011-2018). Here immunoSEQ multiplex PCR was the method, and the copy in TCRdb shows in-frame clones only, minus some. Of some 65,000 clones in the sample, around 87% were seen once. Sequencing input: memory CD4+ T cells from PBMCs. These TCRs come from a human donor in good health.

The V and J genes are TRBV19 and TRBJ1-4; no clear D gene. Germline loops: CDR1 LNHDA, CDR2 SQIVND (reference sequence). The CDR3 is 13 residues long. V lost 4 bases and J lost 10, with 13 bases in between. This CDR3 is CASSTAEYLKLFF. CDR3 in DNA: TGTGCCAGTAGTACCGCCGAGTATTTAAAACTGTTTTTT. Using reference TRBV19 and TRBJ1-4 for the parts outside the CDR3, the full variable domain is DGGITQSPKYLFRKEGQNVTLSCEQNLNHDAMYWYRQDPGQGLRLIYYSQIVNDFQKGDIAEGYSVSREKKESFPLTVTSAQKNPTAFYLCASSTAEYLKLFFGSGTQLSVL.

The V call is TRBV16, the J call TRBJ2-7, with 10 bases aligning to TRBD1. Losses at the gene ends were 5 bases for V and 5 bases for J; bases not matched to a gene: 9. CDR3 size: 15 residues. CDR1 and CDR2 from the germline V gene are KGHSY and FQNENV. The CDR3 coding sequence is TGTGCCAGCAGCTTCCGGGACAGGGGATCCCACGAGCAGTACTTC. Translating gives CASSFRDRGSHEQYF.

This clone was recorded only once. The chain uses TRBV12-5 and TRBJ2-7; the D is unclear. The CDR3 spans 12 residues. Germline CDR1 is LGHNT and CDR2 is FRNRAP. The V and J ends lost 7 bases and 4 bases respectively, with 11 bases between them. The CDR3, as DNA: TGTGCTAGTGCAAGGAAAAATTACGAGCAGTACTTC. This sequence encodes CASARKNYEQYF.

V gene TRBV27 combines with J gene TRBJ2-3, with TRBD2 identical over 7 bases. The J segment lost 4 bases and the V segment lost 7 bases, leaving 8 bases of the junction unmatched. CDR3 length: 14 residues. The germline V gene has CDR1 MNHEY and CDR2 SMNVEV (reference sequence). For the CDR3, the DNA is TGTGCCAGCAAATTTTCGCGGGAGTCAGATACGCAGTATTTT. Protein sequence: CASKFSRESDTQYF.

The rearrangement joins TRBV3-1 (or the pseudogene TRBV3-2) to TRBJ2-7; TRBD2 matches 9 bases. CDR3 length: 13 residues. Germline CDR1 and CDR2: LGHDT and YNNKEL (reference sequence). Trimming at V came to 4 bases and at J to 2 bases, leaving 0 bases not matched to a gene. CDR3 coding DNA: TGTGCCAGCAGCCTAGCGGGAGCCTACGAGCAGTACTTC. Its translation is CASSLAGAYEQYF.

The sample holds a few counts of this clone. The chain couples TRBV2 to TRBJ1-5; TRBD1 is a possible D gene (5 bases). CDR1 SNHLY and CDR2 FYNNEI come from the germline V gene. This CDR3 contains 13 residues. Between the trimmed V and J ends, which lost 6 bases and 5 bases, there was a span of 11 bases. DNA for the CDR3: TGTGCCAGCAGAGACCCAGGGTATCAGCCCCAGCATTTT. It yields the protein CASRDPGYQPQHF.

The rearrangement joins TRBV7-3 to TRBJ2-1; 16 bases align to TRBD2. Germline V CDR1 and CDR2: SGHTA, FQGTGA. V trimming: 5 bases; J trimming: 5 bases; junction bases outside the gene matches: 12. The CDR3 totals 19 residues. CDR3 in amino acids: CASSPTGLAGGRSNNEQFF. CDR3 DNA: TGTGCCAGCAGCCCTACGGGACTAGCGGGGGGGCGATCGAACAATGAGCAGTTCTTC.

This sequence joins TRBV12-3 or TRBV12-4 and TRBJ2-7; D remains ambiguous. V was shortened by 5 bases and J by 4 bases, with 6 bases between the two germline ends. The CDR3 has 11 amino acids. The CDR3 DNA reads TGTGCCAGCAGTCTCACGTACGAGCAGTACTTC. It encodes CASSLTYEQYF.

V usage is TRBV28 and J usage is TRBJ1-2; D uncertain. This CDR3 is 14 amino acids long. Trimming took 2 bases from V and 5 from J, leaving 12 bases between them. CDR1 and CDR2 from the germline V gene are MDHEN and SYDVKM. CDR3 DNA: TGTGCCAGCAGTTTAGTACCCCGAGTGTATGGCTACACCTTC. It yields the protein CASSLVPRVYGYTF.

About this clone: No DNA is shown, since the ends of the CDR3 on it are uncertain; the CDR3 is the one TCRdb lists. V is TRBV27 and J is TRBJ1-1; the table names TRBD1, a call not compared with the DNA. The CDR3 spans 16 amino acids, including both terminal residues. Germline lookup yields CDR1 MNHEY and CDR2 SMNVEV (reference sequence). CDR3 amino acids: CASSSSTGLLNTEAFF.

The count of this clone is one. This chain's CDR3 is CSVAGWSGNTEAFF. The CDR3 DNA follows: TGCAGCGTTGCGGGTTGGTCCGGGAACACTGAAGCTTTCTTT. The chain carries TRBV29-1 and TRBJ1-1; no clear D. Per the germline V gene, CDR1 is SQVTM and CDR2 is ANQGSEA. The CDR3 loop spans 14 amino acids. V gave up 4 bases and J gave up 1 base, with 13 bases separating them.

The chain joins TRBV4-2 to TRBJ2-3, with TRBD2 matching over 9 bases. There are 15 residues in the CDR3. Germline values: CDR1 LGHNA, CDR2 YNFKEQ. The J segment lost 6 bases and the V segment lost 1 base, leaving 5 bases of the junction unmatched. Written as DNA, the CDR3 is TGTGCCAGCAGCCAAGTGACTAGCGGTCCGGATACGCAGTATTTT. Amino acid sequence: CASSQVTSGPDTQYF.

The CDR3 sequence: CASSQDAPPEGSHEKLFF. For the CDR3, the DNA is TGTGCCAGCAGCCAAGATGCCCCCCCGGAGGGGTCACATGAAAAACTGTTTTTT. The rearrangement joins TRBV3-1 (or the pseudogene TRBV3-2) to TRBJ1-4; TRBD1 is a possible D gene (5 bases). The CDR3 has 18 residues. In germline, CDR1 is LGHDT, CDR2 YNNKEL (reference sequence). V lost 0 bases to trimming and J lost 6 bases, with 20 bases between them.

This chain links TRBV2 with TRBJ1-6; D is unresolved. Germline V gene data show CDR1 as SNHLY and CDR2 as FYNNEI. This CDR3 contains 12 residues. The V gene lost 6 bases and the J gene lost 6 bases, with 6 bases spanning the gap. The CDR3 DNA sequence: TGTGCCAGCAGCCAGACTAATTCACCCCTCCACTTT. Translated: CASSQTNSPLHF.

The CDR3 sequence is CASRRNAGAAGELFF. The CDR3, as DNA: TGTGCCAGCAGAAGGAACGCGGGGGCAGCCGGGGAGCTGTTTTTT. The chain links TRBV6-5 to TRBJ2-2; possibly TRBD2 for D (7 bases). In germline, CDR1 is MNHEY, CDR2 SVGAGI. The CDR3 extends over 15 amino acids. The V end lost 6 bases, the J end lost 6 bases, and 17 bases lay between the germline ends.